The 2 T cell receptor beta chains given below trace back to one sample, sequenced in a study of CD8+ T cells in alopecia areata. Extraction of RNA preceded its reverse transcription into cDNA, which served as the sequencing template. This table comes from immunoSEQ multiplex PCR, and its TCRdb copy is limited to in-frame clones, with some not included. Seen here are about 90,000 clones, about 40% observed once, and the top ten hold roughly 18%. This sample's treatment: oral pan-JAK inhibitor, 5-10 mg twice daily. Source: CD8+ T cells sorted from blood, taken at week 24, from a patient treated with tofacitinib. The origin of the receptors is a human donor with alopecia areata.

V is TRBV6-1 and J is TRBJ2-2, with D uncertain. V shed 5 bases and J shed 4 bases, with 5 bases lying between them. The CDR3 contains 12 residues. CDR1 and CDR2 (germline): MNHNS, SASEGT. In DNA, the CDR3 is TGTGCCAGCAGTTGGGGCACCGGGGAGCTGTTTTTT. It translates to CASSWGTGELFF.

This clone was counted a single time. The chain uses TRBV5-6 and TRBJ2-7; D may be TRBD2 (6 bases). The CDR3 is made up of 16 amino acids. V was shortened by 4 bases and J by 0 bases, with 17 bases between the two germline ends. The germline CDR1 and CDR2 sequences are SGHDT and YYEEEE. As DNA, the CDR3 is TGTGCCAGCAGCCCGGCGGGGAGACCTAGCTCCTACGAGCAGTACTTC. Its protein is CASSPAGRPSSYEQYF.